This is a list of T cell receptor beta chains from one sample in a study of shared clonotypes between healthy human individuals. TCRdb's copy holds only in-frame clones and misses some; the assay was immunoSEQ multiplex PCR. The sample contains about 2.4 million clones, roughly 93% of which appear only once. Sequenced material: naive CD4+ T cells from PBMCs. The origin of the receptors is a man aged 18 to 30 in good health. Some clones in this sample may be carry-over from other donors' samples. The CDR3 runs from the conserved cysteine through the conserved F or W. A D gene is named only where the DNA matches it firmly. Some rows have no size entry. The others give once, few or many, or a class for an expanded clone.

D gene: NA
J gene: TRBJ2-3
clone size: NA
V gene: TRBV9
CDR3 DNA: TGTGCCAGCAGCGCAACGGTTGCGGGGACGCAGTATTTT
CDR3 protein: CASSATVAGTQYF

D gene: NA
J gene: TRBJ2-7
clone size: once
V gene: TRBV11-2
CDR3 DNA: TGTGCCAGCAGCTTAGTGGCCGGATCCTACGAGCAGTACTTC
CDR3 protein: CASSLVAGSYEQYF

D gene: NA
J gene: TRBJ1-2
clone size: NA
V gene: TRBV28
CDR3 DNA: TGTGCCAGCAGTCCCCCCCGGGGTTATGGCTACACCTTC
CDR3 protein: CASSPPRGYGYTF

D gene: TRBD1
J gene: TRBJ1-1
clone size: NA
V gene: TRBV29-1
CDR3 DNA: TGCAGCGTTGGGACAGGGGGCACTGAAGCTTTCTTT
CDR3 protein: CSVGTGGTEAFF

D gene: NA
J gene: TRBJ1-3
clone size: NA
V gene: TRBV27
CDR3 DNA: TGTGCCAGCAGTGAATACTCGGGATCCCCGGCAAACACCATATATTTT
CDR3 protein: CASSEYSGSPANTIYF

D gene: NA
J gene: TRBJ2-1
clone size: NA
V gene: TRBV6-1
CDR3 DNA: TGTGCCGCTCTGGGGGGTGCATCCTACAATGAGCAGTTCTTC
CDR3 protein: CAALGGASYNEQFF

D gene: NA
J gene: TRBJ1-5
clone size: few
V gene: TRBV27
CDR3 DNA: TGTGCCAGCAGTTTGACAGCCTATAGCAATCAGCCCCAGCATTTT
CDR3 protein: CASSLTAYSNQPQHF

D gene: NA
J gene: TRBJ2-4
clone size: NA
V gene: TRBV27
CDR3 DNA: TGTGCCAGCAGGGGGGACGGACTGTTAAAAAACATTCAGTACTTC
CDR3 protein: CASRGDGLLKNIQYF

D gene: NA
J gene: TRBJ2-7
clone size: NA
V gene: TRBV7-2
CDR3 DNA: TGTGCCAGCAGCAAGGGAATCGCAGCGGGCGAGCAGTACTTC
CDR3 protein: CASSKGIAAGEQYF

D gene: TRBD2
J gene: TRBJ2-1
clone size: NA
V gene: TRBV11-2
CDR3 DNA: TGTGCCAGCAGCTTAGTATTCGGGGGACTAGCATGGGAGCAGTTCTTC
CDR3 protein: CASSLVFGGLAWEQFF

D gene: NA
J gene: TRBJ2-1
clone size: once
V gene: TRBV5-4
CDR3 DNA: TGTGCCAGCAGCCCACAGGACAGCTCCTACAATGAGCAGTTCTTC
CDR3 protein: CASSPQDSSYNEQFF

D gene: TRBD1
J gene: TRBJ2-2
clone size: NA
V gene: TRBV9
CDR3 DNA: TGTGCCAGCAGCGTAGCTACGACAGGGGGTAGCGGGGAGCTGTTTTTT
CDR3 protein: CASSVATTGGSGELFF

D gene: NA
J gene: TRBJ2-7
clone size: NA
V gene: TRBV10-3
CDR3 DNA: TGTGCCACCCGCCAGGGCATCTACGAGCAGTACTTC
CDR3 protein: CATRQGIYEQYF

D gene: NA
J gene: TRBJ2-7
clone size: NA
V gene: TRBV15
CDR3 DNA: TGTGCCACCAGCAGAGATGTCGCTAGCTCCGAGCAGTACTTC
CDR3 protein: CATSRDVASSEQYF

D gene: NA
J gene: TRBJ2-6
clone size: few
V gene: TRBV19
CDR3 DNA: TGTGCCAGTAGTATGGCCGGGCCCTCTAGTGGGGCCAACGTCCTGACTTTC
CDR3 protein: CASSMAGPSSGANVLTF

D gene: NA
J gene: TRBJ2-3
clone size: NA
V gene: TRBV5-6
CDR3 DNA: TGTGCCAGCAGCGCTTCAGATACGCAGTATTTT
CDR3 protein: CASSASDTQYF

D gene: TRBD2
J gene: TRBJ2-7
clone size: NA
V gene: TRBV11-2
CDR3 DNA: TGTGCCAGCAGCTTAGTCTGGTTCGGCAGCGGGAGGAAGTACGAGCAGTACTTC
CDR3 protein: CASSLVWFGSGRKYEQYF

D gene: NA
J gene: TRBJ1-1
clone size: NA
V gene: TRBV29-1
CDR3 DNA: TGCAGCGTCCACCCCGAATGGGGCGCTGAAGCTTTCTTT
CDR3 protein: CSVHPEWGAEAFF

D gene: TRBD1
J gene: TRBJ1-4
clone size: NA
V gene: TRBV28
CDR3 DNA: TGTGCCAGCAGCCTCGCGGGACAGGGCCCGACTAATGAAAAACTGTTTTTT
CDR3 protein: CASSLAGQGPTNEKLFF

D gene: NA
J gene: TRBJ1-1
clone size: NA
V gene: TRBV9
CDR3 DNA: TGTGCCAGCAGCGTGACCTTTTCCGCTGAAGCTTTCTTT
CDR3 protein: CASSVTFSAEAFF

D gene: TRBD2
J gene: TRBJ2-1
clone size: NA
V gene: TRBV11-2
CDR3 DNA: TGTGCCAGCAGCCTCCTAGCGGGAGCCTACAATGAGCAGTTCTTC
CDR3 protein: CASSLLAGAYNEQFF

D gene: NA
J gene: TRBJ1-4
clone size: NA
V gene: TRBV15
CDR3 DNA: TGTGCCACCAGCAGAGATCGACTTGGGGGAAGTGAAAAACTGTTTTTT
CDR3 protein: CATSRDRLGGSEKLFF

D gene: NA
J gene: TRBJ1-3
clone size: NA
V gene: TRBV6-1
CDR3 DNA: TGTGCCAGCCTAGAAGAGGCGCCTGGAAACACCATATATTTT
CDR3 protein: CASLEEAPGNTIYF

D gene: TRBD1
J gene: TRBJ1-1
clone size: NA
V gene: TRBV5-1
CDR3 DNA: TGCGCCAGCAGCCGACGGACAGGGAGGAACACTGAAGCTTTCTTT
CDR3 protein: CASSRRTGRNTEAFF

D gene: NA
J gene: TRBJ2-2
clone size: NA
V gene: TRBV5-1
CDR3 DNA: TGCGCCAGCAGCTCGGGCCCTCTTGTCGCGAACACCGGGGAGCTGTTTTTT
CDR3 protein: CASSSGPLVANTGELFF

D gene: TRBD2
J gene: TRBJ2-2
clone size: NA
V gene: TRBV5-1
CDR3 DNA: TGCGCCAGCAGCCGGGGACTACCTAACACCGGGGAGCTGTTTTTT
CDR3 protein: CASSRGLPNTGELFF

D gene: NA
J gene: TRBJ2-3
clone size: NA
V gene: TRBV11-2
CDR3 DNA: TGTGCCAGCAGCCGAGTCGAGGCGACGCAGTATTTT
CDR3 protein: CASSRVEATQYF

D gene: NA
J gene: TRBJ2-3
clone size: NA
V gene: TRBV11-2
CDR3 DNA: TGTGCCAGCAGCCACCGGACAACCAGCACAGATACGCAGTATTTT
CDR3 protein: CASSHRTTSTDTQYF

D gene: TRBD1
J gene: TRBJ2-7
clone size: NA
V gene: TRBV6-6
CDR3 DNA: TGTGCCAGCAGAGGGGGGACAGGGAGTTCCTACGAGCAGTACTTC
CDR3 protein: CASRGGTGSSYEQYF

D gene: TRBD2
J gene: TRBJ2-2
clone size: NA
V gene: TRBV9
CDR3 DNA: TGTGCCAGCAGCGCGACTAGCGCGGGCGGGGAGCTGTTTTTT
CDR3 protein: CASSATSAGGELFF